This T cell receptor beta chain was captured in a study of blood T cell repertoires in COVID-19. Study-level background: Acute and convalescent COVID-19 specimens originated in the United States, Italy and Spain.

This clone was seen a single time. V shed 2 bases, J shed 6 bases, and the junction held 4 bases outside the gene matches. CDR3 length: 14 amino acids. The germline V gene has CDR1 MNHEY and CDR2 SVGEGT. Authors' data handling: How many nucleated cells were present was estimated from reference gene primer amplification. The method was immunoSEQ multiplex PCR; TCRdb's version includes in-frame clones alone and lacks a portion of them. V and J calls and clone size follow that table, whereas D and trimming were derived from the DNA. The table lists approximately 300,000 clones, roughly 91% of them singletons.

The receptor was isolated from a woman between 25 and 40 years old with COVID-19, enrolled during active disease. This chain uses TRBV6-2 or TRBV6-3 with TRBJ1-5; TRBD1 matches 7 bases. Specimen: peripheral blood. DNA for the CDR3: TGTGCCAGCAGTTACGAGGGGGCTGTTCAGCCCCAGCATTTT. Residues: CASSYEGAVQPQHF.